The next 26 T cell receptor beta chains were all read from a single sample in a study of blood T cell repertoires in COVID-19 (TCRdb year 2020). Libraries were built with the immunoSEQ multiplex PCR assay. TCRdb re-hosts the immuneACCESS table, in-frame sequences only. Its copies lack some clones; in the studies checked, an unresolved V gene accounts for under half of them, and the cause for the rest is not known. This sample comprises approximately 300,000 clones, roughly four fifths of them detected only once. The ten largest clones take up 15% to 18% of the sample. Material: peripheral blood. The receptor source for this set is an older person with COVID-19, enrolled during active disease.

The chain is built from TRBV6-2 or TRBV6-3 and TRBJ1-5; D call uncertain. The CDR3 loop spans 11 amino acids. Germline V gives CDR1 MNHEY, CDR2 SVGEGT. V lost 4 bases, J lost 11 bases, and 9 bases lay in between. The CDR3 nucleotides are TGTGCCAGCAGTTGGACTGGCGCCCAGCATTTT. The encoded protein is CASSWTGAQHF.

Here the CDR3 reads CASSEDRLTEAFF. In DNA form, the CDR3 reads TGTGCCAGCAGTGAGGACAGACTCACTGAAGCTTTCTTT. The V call is TRBV2, the J call TRBJ1-1; D possibly corresponds to TRBD1 (6 bases). The germline V gene encodes CDR1 SNHLY and CDR2 FYNNEI. The length of the CDR3 is 13 residues. V shed 3 bases and J shed 4 bases, with 9 bases lying between them.

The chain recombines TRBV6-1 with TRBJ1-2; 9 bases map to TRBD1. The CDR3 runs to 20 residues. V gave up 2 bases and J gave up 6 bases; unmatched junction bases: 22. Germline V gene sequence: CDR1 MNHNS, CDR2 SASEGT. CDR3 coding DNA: TGTGCCAGCAGTGAATGGGTTCTTCCGGTTGGGGTAGACAGGGGGAATGGCTACACCTTC. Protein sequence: CASSEWVLPVGVDRGNGYTF.

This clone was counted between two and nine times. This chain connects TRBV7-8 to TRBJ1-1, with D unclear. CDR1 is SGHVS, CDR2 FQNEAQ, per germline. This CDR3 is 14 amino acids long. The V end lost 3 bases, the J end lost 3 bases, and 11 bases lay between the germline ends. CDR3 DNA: TGTGCCAGCAGCTTTACAGCCGGGGACACTGAAGCTTTCTTT. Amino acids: CASSFTAGDTEAFF.

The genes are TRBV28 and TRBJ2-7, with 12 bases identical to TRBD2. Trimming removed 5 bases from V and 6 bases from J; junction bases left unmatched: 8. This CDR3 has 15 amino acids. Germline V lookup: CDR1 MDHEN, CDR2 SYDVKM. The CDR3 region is CASSLQTSGRVEQYF. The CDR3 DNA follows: TGTGCCAGCAGTCTCCAGACTAGCGGGAGAGTCGAGCAGTACTTC.

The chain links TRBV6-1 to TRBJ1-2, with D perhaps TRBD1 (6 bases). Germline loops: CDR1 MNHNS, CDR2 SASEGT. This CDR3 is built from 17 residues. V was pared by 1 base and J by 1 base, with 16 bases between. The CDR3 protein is CASSEVRTVSLNYGYTF. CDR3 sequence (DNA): TGTGCCAGCAGTGAAGTCAGGACAGTTAGTCTTAACTATGGCTACACCTTC.

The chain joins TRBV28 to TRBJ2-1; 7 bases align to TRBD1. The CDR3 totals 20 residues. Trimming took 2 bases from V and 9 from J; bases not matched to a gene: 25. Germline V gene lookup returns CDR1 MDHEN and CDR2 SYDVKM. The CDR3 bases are TGTGCCAGCAGTTTACCAAAGACGGCAACAAGGGACAGTATAATTCGTGAGCAGTTCTTC. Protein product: CASSLPKTATRDSIIREQFF.

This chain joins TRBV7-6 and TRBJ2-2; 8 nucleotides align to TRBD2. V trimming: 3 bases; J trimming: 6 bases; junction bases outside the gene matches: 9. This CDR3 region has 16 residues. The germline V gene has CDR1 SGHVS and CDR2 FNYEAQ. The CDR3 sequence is CASSLATGLGAGELFF. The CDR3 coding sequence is TGTGCCAGCAGCTTGGCTACGGGACTAGGAGCCGGGGAGCTGTTTTTT.

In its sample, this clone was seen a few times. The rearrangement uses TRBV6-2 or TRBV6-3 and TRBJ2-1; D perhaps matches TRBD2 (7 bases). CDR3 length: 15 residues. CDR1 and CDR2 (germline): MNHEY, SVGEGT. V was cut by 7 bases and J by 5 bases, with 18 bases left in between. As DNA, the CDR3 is TGTGCCAGCACCCCGTACGGGGGGCCAAACAATGAGCAGTTCTTC. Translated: CASTPYGGPNNEQFF.

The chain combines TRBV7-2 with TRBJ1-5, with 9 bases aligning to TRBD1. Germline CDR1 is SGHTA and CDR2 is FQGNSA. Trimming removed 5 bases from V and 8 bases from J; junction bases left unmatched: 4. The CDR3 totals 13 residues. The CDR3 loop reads CASSNRGREPQHF. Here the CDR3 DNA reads TGTGCCAGCAGCAACAGGGGGCGGGAGCCCCAGCATTTT.

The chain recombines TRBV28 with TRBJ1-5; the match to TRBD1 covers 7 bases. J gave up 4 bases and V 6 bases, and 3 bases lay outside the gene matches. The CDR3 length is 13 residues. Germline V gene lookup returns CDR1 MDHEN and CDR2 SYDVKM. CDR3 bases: TGTGCCAGCAGAAGGACAGGTAATCAGCCCCAGCATTTT. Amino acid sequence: CASRRTGNQPQHF.

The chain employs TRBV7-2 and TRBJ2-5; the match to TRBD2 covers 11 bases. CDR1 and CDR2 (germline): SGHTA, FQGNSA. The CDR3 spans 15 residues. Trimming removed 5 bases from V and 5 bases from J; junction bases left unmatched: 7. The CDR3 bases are TGTGCCAGCAGCAATAGACTAGCGGGGAGGGAGACCCAGTACTTC. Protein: CASSNRLAGRETQYF.

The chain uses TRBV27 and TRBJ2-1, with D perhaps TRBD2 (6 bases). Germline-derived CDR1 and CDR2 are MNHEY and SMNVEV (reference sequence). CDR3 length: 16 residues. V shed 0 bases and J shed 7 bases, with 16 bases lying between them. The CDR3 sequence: CASSLSGGKGMNEQFF. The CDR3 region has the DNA TGTGCCAGCAGTTTATCGGGCGGGAAAGGGATGAATGAGCAGTTCTTC.

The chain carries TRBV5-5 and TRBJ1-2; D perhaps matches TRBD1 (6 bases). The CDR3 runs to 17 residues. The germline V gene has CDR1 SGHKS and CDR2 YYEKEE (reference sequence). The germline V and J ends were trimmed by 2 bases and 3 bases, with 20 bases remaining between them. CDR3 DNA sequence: TGTGCCAGCAGCTTCGCTTACAGGGTATCACAAGACTATGGCTACACCTTC. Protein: CASSFAYRVSQDYGYTF.

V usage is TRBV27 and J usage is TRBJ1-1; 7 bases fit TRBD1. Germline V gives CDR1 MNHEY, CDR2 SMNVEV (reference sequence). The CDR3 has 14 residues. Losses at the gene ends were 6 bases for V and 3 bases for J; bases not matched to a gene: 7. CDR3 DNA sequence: TGTGCCAGCAGCCGGACAGGTCGCGACACTGAAGCTTTCTTT. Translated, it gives CASSRTGRDTEAFF.

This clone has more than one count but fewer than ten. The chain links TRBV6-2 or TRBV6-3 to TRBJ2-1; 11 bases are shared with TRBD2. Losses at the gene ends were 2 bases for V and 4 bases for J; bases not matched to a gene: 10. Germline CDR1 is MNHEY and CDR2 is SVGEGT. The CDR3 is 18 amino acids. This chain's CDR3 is CASSYQRLLAGAYNEQFF. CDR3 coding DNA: TGTGCCAGCAGTTACCAACGTCTACTAGCGGGGGCATACAATGAGCAGTTCTTC.

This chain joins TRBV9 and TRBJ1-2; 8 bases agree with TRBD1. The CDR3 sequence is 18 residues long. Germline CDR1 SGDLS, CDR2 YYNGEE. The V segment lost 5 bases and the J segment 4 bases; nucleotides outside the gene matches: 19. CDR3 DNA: TGTGCCAGCAGTGAGGGAATCGAAAGGGACAGGAGCTTCTATGGCTACACCTTC. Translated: CASSEGIERDRSFYGYTF.

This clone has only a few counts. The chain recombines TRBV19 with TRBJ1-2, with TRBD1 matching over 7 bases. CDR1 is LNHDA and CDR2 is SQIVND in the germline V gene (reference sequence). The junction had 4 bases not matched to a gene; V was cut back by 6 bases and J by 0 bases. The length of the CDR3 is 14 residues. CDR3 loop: CASRSDRSNYGYTF. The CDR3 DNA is TGTGCCAGTAGATCGGACAGGTCTAACTATGGCTACACCTTC.

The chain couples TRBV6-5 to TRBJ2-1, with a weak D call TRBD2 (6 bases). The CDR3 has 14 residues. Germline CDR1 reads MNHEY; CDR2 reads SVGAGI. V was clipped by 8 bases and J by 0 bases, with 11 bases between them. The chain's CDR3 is CASVAGSSYNEQFF. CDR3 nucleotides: TGTGCCAGCGTCGCGGGGAGCTCCTACAATGAGCAGTTCTTC.

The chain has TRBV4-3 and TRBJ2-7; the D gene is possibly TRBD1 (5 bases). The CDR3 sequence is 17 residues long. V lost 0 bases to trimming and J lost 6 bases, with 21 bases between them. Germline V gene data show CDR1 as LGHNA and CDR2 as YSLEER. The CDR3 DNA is TGCGCCAGCAGCCAAGATCCTCTCGGACATTATCCCGTCGAGCAGTACTTC. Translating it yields CASSQDPLGHYPVEQYF.

The CDR3 is CASSATTGGSSETQYF. CDR3 nucleotide sequence: TGTGCCAGCAGTGCGACTACCGGGGGGTCTAGCGAGACCCAGTACTTC. V is TRBV28 and J is TRBJ2-5, with TRBD2 matching over 7 bases. The V gene's germline CDR1 is MDHEN and CDR2 SYDVKM. This CDR3 contains 16 residues. The junction had 14 bases not matched to a gene; V was cut back by 5 bases and J by 5 bases.

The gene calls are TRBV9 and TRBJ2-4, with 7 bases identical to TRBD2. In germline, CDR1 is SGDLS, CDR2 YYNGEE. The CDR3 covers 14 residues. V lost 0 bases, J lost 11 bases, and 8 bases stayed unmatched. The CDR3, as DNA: TGTGCCAGCAGCGTAGAATTTGCGGCGGGAGTTCAGTACTTC. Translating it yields CASSVEFAAGVQYF.

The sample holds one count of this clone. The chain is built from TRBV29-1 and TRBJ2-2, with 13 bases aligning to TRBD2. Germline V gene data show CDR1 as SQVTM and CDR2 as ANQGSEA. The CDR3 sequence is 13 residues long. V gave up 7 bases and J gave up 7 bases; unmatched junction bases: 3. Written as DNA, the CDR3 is TGCAGCGCCCGGACTAGCGGGGGCGGGGAGCTGTTTTTT. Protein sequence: CSARTSGGGELFF.

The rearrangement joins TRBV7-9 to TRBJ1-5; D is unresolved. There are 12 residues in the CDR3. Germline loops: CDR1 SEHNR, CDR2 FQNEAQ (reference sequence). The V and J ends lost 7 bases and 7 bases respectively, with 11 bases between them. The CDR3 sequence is CASTMGGQPQHF. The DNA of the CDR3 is TGTGCCAGCACGATGGGAGGGCAGCCCCAGCATTTT. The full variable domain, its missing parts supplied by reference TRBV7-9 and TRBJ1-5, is DTGVSQNPRHKITKRGQNVTFRCDPISEHNRLYWYRQTLGQGPEFLTYFQNEAQLEKSRLLSDRFSAERPKGSFSTLEIQRTEQGDSAMYLCASTMGGQPQHFGDGTRLSIL.

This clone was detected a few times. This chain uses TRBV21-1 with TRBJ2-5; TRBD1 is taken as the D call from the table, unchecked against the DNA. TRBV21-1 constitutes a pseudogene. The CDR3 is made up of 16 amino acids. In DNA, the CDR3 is TGTGCCAGCAGAGCCCGGGACAGGCGATTTCAGGAGACCCAGTACTTC. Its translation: CASRARDRRFQETQYF.

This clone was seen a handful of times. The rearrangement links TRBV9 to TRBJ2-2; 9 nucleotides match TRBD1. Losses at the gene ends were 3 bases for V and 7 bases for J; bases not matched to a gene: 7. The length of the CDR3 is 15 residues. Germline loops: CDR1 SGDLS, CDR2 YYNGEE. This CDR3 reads CASSAMGQGGGELFF. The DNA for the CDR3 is TGTGCCAGCAGCGCGATGGGACAGGGAGGCGGGGAGCTGTTTTTT.